Described below is a single T cell receptor (beta chain) sequence and its context. The source of the sample is a study of T cell responses to AZD1222 COVID-19 vaccine. The CDR3 runs 21 residues. Germline-derived CDR1 and CDR2 are SEHNR and FQNEAQ (reference sequence). Trimming pared 5 bases from V and 2 bases from J, leaving 28 bases between. Assay: immunoSEQ multiplex PCR; the TCRdb copy retains only in-frame clones and omits some. The sample shows some 84,000 clones, approximately 86% of them seen only once. The specimen comprised peripheral blood, sampled on day 0 of AZD1222 vaccination. The source of this sequence is an adult in good health. The chain employs TRBV7-9 and TRBJ2-6; a weak D match, TRBD1 (7 bases). CDR3: CASSTNRGTGRLVAGANVLTF. CDR3 bases: TGTGCCAGCAGCACTAACAGGGGTACAGGGAGGTTGGTCGCTGGGGCCAACGTCCTGACTTTC.